This T cell receptor (beta chain) was captured by sequencing in a study of early T cells in non-severe SARS-CoV-2 infection. The study, taken as a whole, reports: Lookups in VDJdb leaned toward anti-spike CD8 responses and missed private and CD4 specificities.

V was cut by 0 bases and J by 1 base, with 10 bases left in between. The length of the CDR3 is 15 residues. The germline V gene encodes CDR1 LGHDT and CDR2 YNNKEL (reference sequence). Each single cDNA molecule received a unique molecular identifier. TCRdb recomputed calls from the 5' RACE reads with MiXCR, one row per CDR3 protein. The sample carries about 80,000 distinct CDR3 sequences, roughly 5.3% recorded once. At least ten counts were recorded for this clonotype. The antigen is not known. The TCR was taken from an adult who was a healthcare worker with PCR-confirmed SARS-CoV-2 infection or an uninfected control (not recorded which). Sample: whole blood, taken at baseline. V usage is TRBV3-1 and J usage is TRBJ2-7, with D unresolved. The CDR3, as DNA: TGTGCCAGCAGCCAAGATCCGGACGCTTCCTACGAGCAGTACTTC. The encoded protein is CASSQDPDASYEQYF.